The 22 T cell receptor beta chains below were found in one sample sequenced in a study of blood T cells in healthy people across ages. Using a J-beta primer mix together with a sample-barcoded 5' primer, a second PCR was run for roughly 6 to 11 cycles. TCRdb processed the 5' RACE reads anew with MiXCR; each CDR3 protein has one entry. The sample holds approximately 810,000 distinct CDR3 sequences, 29% seen once. Sequencing used blood. These receptors were obtained from a woman of 80 years or more in good health.

Many counts were recorded for this clonotype. The CDR3 protein is CASSLWGPPPEQFF. As DNA, the CDR3 is TGTGCCAGCAGTTTGTGGGGCCCCCCGCCTGAGCAGTTCTTC. The rearrangement uses TRBV27 and TRBJ2-1; a possible D gene is TRBD1 (5 bases). The CDR3 has 14 residues. Trimming removed 3 bases at V and 9 bases at J, with 15 bases between. Germline values: CDR1 MNHEY, CDR2 SMNVEV (reference sequence).

This clonotype was found a few times. The germline gene is not matched at one end of the junction; a read error may be the cause. V and J are TRBV20-1 and TRBJ1-5; TRBD1 is a possible D gene (6 bases). This CDR3 has 20 amino acids. Germline-derived CDR1 and CDR2 are DFQATT and SNEGSKA (reference sequence). This CDR3 is CSTSPRRKTGPNVLNQPQHF. CDR3 bases: TGCAGTACTAGTCCCCGGAGAAAGACAGGCCCCAACGTCCTCAATCAGCCCCAGCATTTT.

This clonotype was counted ten times or more. The chain joins TRBV27 to TRBJ2-2; perhaps D is TRBD1 or TRBD2 (7 bases each). Trimming stripped 2 bases from V and 3 bases from J, with 10 bases between. The CDR3 has 15 amino acids. Germline loops: CDR1 MNHEY, CDR2 SMNVEV (reference sequence). In DNA, the CDR3 is TGTGCCAGCAGTTTACAGGGGGGGGACACCGGGGAGCTGTTTTTT. This translates into CASSLQGGDTGELFF.

The chain has TRBV7-2 and TRBJ2-7, with D hard to call. Trimming took 3 bases from V and 3 from J, leaving 12 bases between them. The CDR3 has 14 residues. Germline-derived CDR1 and CDR2 are SGHTA and FQGNSA. CDR3 DNA sequence: TGTGCCAGCAGCTTTCAACCTAGGGTCTACGAGCAGTACTTC. This encodes CASSFQPRVYEQYF.

The chain combines TRBV28 with TRBJ2-1, with 7 nucleotides matching TRBD2. The CDR3 spans 17 residues. V lost 8 bases and J lost 0; bases outside the gene matches: 13. Germline V gene sequence: CDR1 MDHEN, CDR2 SYDVKM. DNA of the CDR3: TGTGCCAGCCCCCCTCGTGCGGGAGTAACCTCCTACAATGAGCAGTTCTTC. Translating gives CASPPRAGVTSYNEQFF. Drawing the rest from reference TRBV28 and TRBJ2-1, the complete variable domain is DVKVTQSSRYLVKRTGEKVFLECVQDMDHENMFWYRQDPGLGLRLIYFSYDVKMKEKGDIPEGYSVSREKKERFSLILESASTNQTSMYLCASPPRAGVTSYNEQFFGPGTRLTVL.

This clonotype has a count of ten or more. This chain joins TRBV6-5 and TRBJ2-5, with 11 bases fitting TRBD2. The CDR3 contains 15 residues. Germline CDR1 and CDR2: MNHEY and SVGAGI. Germline trimming cut 6 bases from V and 7 bases from J; bases unmatched to any gene: 10. The CDR3 nucleotides are TGTGCCAGCAGGCCGACTAGCGGGGTTAAGGGGACCCAGTACTTC. It codes for CASRPTSGVKGTQYF.

On this clonotype: At one end, the junction sequence differs from germline, possibly due to a read error. The J gene is TRBJ2-4, the V gene TRBV6-6; D is possibly TRBD2 (6 bases). The J call is uncertain, as TRBJ2-5 better fits the DNA end. This CDR3 comprises 12 residues. CDR1 and CDR2 from the germline V gene are MNHNY and SVGAGI (reference sequence). The CDR3 region is CAGSSGQETQYF. DNA for the CDR3: TGTGCCGGCAGTAGCGGACAAGAGACCCAGTACTTC.

The chain links TRBV6-1 to TRBJ1-5; maybe TRBD1 (6 bases). There are 15 residues in the CDR3. Germline CDR1 and CDR2: MNHNS and SASEGT. Deletions cut 4 bases from V and 1 base from J, with 11 bases between. The CDR3 here is CASSVRTESNQPQHF. As DNA, the CDR3 is TGTGCCAGCAGTGTCCGGACAGAAAGCAATCAGCCCCAGCATTTT.

Notes on this clonotype: A much larger clone differs from this one at a single base, so this may be a read error. J is TRBJ1-2 and V is TRBV11-2; D might be TRBD1 (5 bases). Germline V gene lookup returns CDR1 SGHAT and CDR2 FQNNGV. The CDR3 is made up of 13 amino acids. V was shortened by 4 bases and J by 6 bases, with 12 bases between the two germline ends. The CDR3 nucleotides read TGTGCCAGCAGCTCCGGGGGGTACCATGGCTACACCTTC. Amino acid sequence: CASSSGGYHGYTF.

The chain joins TRBV7-2 to TRBJ2-5, with D perhaps matching TRBD1 (5 bases). The V end lost 5 bases, the J end lost 4 bases, and 17 bases lay between the germline ends. Germline V gives CDR1 SGHTA, CDR2 FQGNSA. CDR3 length equals 15 residues. CDR3 sequence (DNA): TGTGCCAGCAGCCCCCAAGACAGTTTTGGAGAGACCCAGTACTTC. Residues: CASSPQDSFGETQYF.

As DNA, the CDR3 is TGTGCCAGCAGCCCAGATGGGAGTAGAAGAGCAGATACGCAGTATTTT. It specifies CASSPDGSRRADTQYF. The chain recombines TRBV12-3 or TRBV12-4 with TRBJ2-3; D is perhaps TRBD2 (5 bases). Between the trimmed V and J ends, which lost 6 bases and 4 bases, there was a span of 20 bases. The CDR3 loop spans 16 amino acids.

This clonotype was counted at least ten times. The chain employs TRBV27 and TRBJ2-3; 8 bases fit TRBD2. V lost 7 bases and J lost 2; bases outside the gene matches: 14. The V gene's germline CDR1 is MNHEY and CDR2 SMNVEV (reference sequence). This CDR3 comprises 17 residues. The CDR3: CASKLRRGGRDTDTQYF. DNA for the CDR3: TGTGCCAGCAAGCTCCGCCGGGGGGGGAGGGACACAGATACGCAGTATTTT.

In this sample, this clonotype turned up many times. The CDR3 loop reads CASTLLGQGQETQYF. DNA of the CDR3: TGCGCCAGCACGCTATTAGGACAGGGCCAAGAGACCCAGTACTTC. The chain couples TRBV5-1 to TRBJ2-5, with 8 positions matching TRBD1. The CDR3 loop spans 15 amino acids. Germline CDR1 reads SGHRS; CDR2 reads YFSETQ. The trim removed 6 bases at V and 1 base at J, leaving 8 bases unmatched.

This clonotype was picked up a small number of times. The V gene is TRBV28, the J gene TRBJ1-1; D perhaps matches TRBD1 (5 bases). Deletions cut 6 bases from V and 11 bases from J, with 16 bases between. Germline-derived CDR1 and CDR2 are MDHEN and SYDVKM. This CDR3 has 12 residues. Here the CDR3 reads CASSPGGGRAFF. CDR3 coding DNA: TGTGCCAGCAGCCCCGGGGGAGGACGGGCTTTCTTT.

Of note for this clonotype: Given a much more abundant clone one base away, this may be a read error. The chain is built from TRBV4-2 and TRBJ2-1; TRBD2 is a possible D gene (6 bases). The CDR3 extends over 15 amino acids. The V gene's germline CDR1 is LGHNA and CDR2 YNFKEQ. This CDR3 reads CAGSQFGGSYNEQFF. DNA of the CDR3: TGTGCCGGCAGCCAATTCGGGGGCTCCTACAATGAGCAGTTCTTC.

This clonotype was observed at least ten times. The genes are TRBV5-1 and TRBJ2-7; a weak D match, TRBD1 (6 bases). The V gene lost 0 bases and the J gene lost 4 bases, with 17 bases spanning the gap. The CDR3 covers 16 residues. In germline, CDR1 is SGHRS, CDR2 YFSETQ. CDR3 loop: CASSLAAGALGYEQYF. CDR3 DNA sequence: TGCGCCAGCAGCTTGGCAGCAGGGGCGTTAGGTTACGAGCAGTACTTC.

Remarks on this clonotype: Just one base apart from a much larger clone, this may be a read error. This chain joins TRBV20-1 and TRBJ2-4, with TRBD2 matching 11 bases. The J call may be incorrect, as the DNA end agrees better with TRBJ2-7. The CDR3 is 14 amino acids. Germline values: CDR1 DFQATT, CDR2 SNEGSKA (reference sequence). The CDR3 region has the DNA TGCAGTGCAACCGGACTAGCGGGCCCCTACGAGCAGTACTTC. Its protein product is CSATGLAGPYEQYF.

This clonotype was counted only a few times. The V call is TRBV9, the J call TRBJ2-7, with 8 bases identical to TRBD1. J gave up 7 bases and V 0 bases, and 3 bases lay outside the gene matches. This CDR3 contains 13 residues. CDR1 SGDLS and CDR2 YYNGEE come from the germline V gene. Here the CDR3 DNA reads TGTGCCAGCAGCGTAGCAGGGGGCAGTGAGCAGTACTTC. Translating gives CASSVAGGSEQYF.

V and J are TRBV6-2 or TRBV6-3 and TRBJ2-5; 10 bases map to TRBD2. Per the germline V gene, CDR1 is MNHEY and CDR2 is SVGEGT. CDR3 length: 15 residues. Unmatched junction bases numbered 3, after V lost 5 bases and J lost 0 bases. In DNA, the CDR3 is TGTGCCAGCAGTACCGGGACTAGCGACCAAGAGACCCAGTACTTC. This codes for CASSTGTSDQETQYF.

This clonotype was recorded at least ten times. The chain links TRBV11-2 to TRBJ2-5; 9 bases agree with TRBD2. The germline gives CDR1 SGHAT, CDR2 FQNNGV. The V gene end was trimmed by 2 bases and the J gene end by 2 bases; junction bases not matched to a gene: 6. CDR3 length equals 16 residues. The CDR3 DNA follows: TGTGCCAGCAGCTTATTAAGCGGGGGGCTACAAGAGACCCAGTACTTC. This translates into CASSLLSGGLQETQYF.

This clonotype showed up just a few times. A read error may explain this, as a much larger clone is one base away. This rearrangement joins TRBV7-2 to TRBJ2-4, with D possibly matching TRBD2 (6 bases). Per the germline V gene, CDR1 is SGHTA and CDR2 is FQGNSA. V was trimmed by 7 bases and J by 13 bases, leaving 20 bases between them. This CDR3 has 13 amino acids. This CDR3 is CASKTRGGNEQYF. CDR3 DNA sequence: TGTGCCAGCAAGACTAGGGGTGGTAATGAGCAGTACTTC.

This chain joins TRBV7-9 and TRBJ1-6, with D hard to call. Deletions cut 1 base from V and 4 bases from J, with 11 bases between. Germline V lookup: CDR1 SEHNR, CDR2 FQNEAQ (reference sequence). The CDR3 has 16 residues. In DNA, the CDR3 is TGTGCCAGCAGCTTAGGGGAAGGGTATTATAATTCACCCCTCCACTTT. Translation: CASSLGEGYYNSPLHF.